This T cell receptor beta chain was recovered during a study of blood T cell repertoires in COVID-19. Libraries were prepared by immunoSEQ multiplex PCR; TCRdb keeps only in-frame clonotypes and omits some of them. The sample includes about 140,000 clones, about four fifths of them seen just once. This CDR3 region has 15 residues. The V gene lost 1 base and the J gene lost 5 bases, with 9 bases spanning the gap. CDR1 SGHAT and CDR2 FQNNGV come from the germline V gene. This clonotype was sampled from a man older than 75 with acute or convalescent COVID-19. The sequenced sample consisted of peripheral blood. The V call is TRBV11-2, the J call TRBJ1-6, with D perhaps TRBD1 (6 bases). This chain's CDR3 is CASSLVQGNNSPLHF. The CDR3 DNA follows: TGTGCCAGCAGCTTAGTCCAGGGGAATAATTCACCCCTCCACTTT.